The rows below give T cell receptor beta chains drawn from one sample of a study of T cells in Graves' hyperthyroidism and ophthalmopathy. A single record per CDR3 protein comes from TCRdb applying MiXCR to the multiplex PCR reads. This sample has around 600,000 distinct CDR3 sequences, with approximately 14% found just once. The sequencing sample was made of blood. The receptors here all came from a woman aged 50 to 60 with Graves' ophthalmopathy. Each CDR3 is given with its conserved first and last residue. D genes are given only for firm matches. Size is stated for part of the rows, as once, few or many counts, or as a class when the clone is expanded.

CDR3 protein: CASSFHLVAFF
CDR3 DNA: TGTGCCAGCAGTTTTCATCTCGTGGCTTTCTTT
clone size: many
V gene: TRBV28
J gene: TRBJ1-1
CDR3 length: 11
D gene: .

CDR3 protein: CSAPPRTSVYNKQFF
CDR3 DNA: TGCAGTGCCCCCCCCCGGACTAGCGTATACAATAAGCAGTTCTTC
clone size: few
V gene: TRBV20-1
J gene: TRBJ2-1
CDR3 length: 15
D gene: TRBD2

CDR3 protein: CASSRRAGLPPVEQYF
CDR3 DNA: TGTGCCAGCAGCCGGAGGGCGGGACTGCCGCCCGTAGAGCAGTACTTC
clone size: many
V gene: TRBV7-2
J gene: TRBJ2-7
CDR3 length: 16
D gene: .

CDR3 protein: CASGQFASLYNEQFF
CDR3 DNA: TGTGCCAGCGGCCAGTTTGCGAGCCTCTACAATGAGCAGTTCTTC
clone size: many
V gene: TRBV28
J gene: TRBJ2-1
CDR3 length: 15
D gene: .

CDR3 protein: CASRFGSALGGKNTEAFF
CDR3 DNA: TGTGCCAGCAGATTTGGTTCTGCCCTGGGGGGCAAGAACACTGAAGCTTTCTTT
clone size: many
V gene: TRBV5-5
J gene: TRBJ1-1
CDR3 length: 18
D gene: .

CDR3 protein: CASSLSSGVRDTQYF
CDR3 DNA: TGTGCCAGCAGCCTGAGTTCGGGAGTTCGAGATACGCAGTATTTT
clone size: few
V gene: TRBV7-3
J gene: TRBJ2-3
CDR3 length: 15
D gene: .

CDR3 protein: CASSLREQGGILAKNIQYF
CDR3 DNA: TGTGCCAGCAGCTTGAGGGAGCAGGGCGGCATATTAGCCAAAAACATTCAGTACTTC
clone size: .
V gene: TRBV5-5
J gene: TRBJ2-4
CDR3 length: 19
D gene: .

CDR3 protein: CATSRETGSSYNEQFF
CDR3 DNA: TGTGCCACCAGCAGAGAAACCGGGAGTTCCTACAATGAGCAGTTCTTC
clone size: many
V gene: TRBV15
J gene: TRBJ2-1
CDR3 length: 16
D gene: .

CDR3 protein: CASSPDRGSDNEQFF
CDR3 DNA: TGTGCCAGCAGTCCCGACAGGGGGTCAGACAATGAGCAGTTCTTC
clone size: .
V gene: TRBV6-2/TRBV6-3
J gene: TRBJ2-1
CDR3 length: 15
D gene: TRBD1

CDR3 protein: CASSPTGQGFTDTQYF
CDR3 DNA: TGTGCCAGCTCACCAACGGGGCAGGGTTTCACAGATACGCAGTATTTT
clone size: many
V gene: TRBV18
J gene: TRBJ2-3
CDR3 length: 16
D gene: .

CDR3 protein: CASSSYPGGLTEAFF
CDR3 DNA: TGTGCCAGCAGCTCCTACCCAGGGGGGCTCACTGAAGCTTTCTTT
clone size: .
V gene: TRBV7-3
J gene: TRBJ1-1
CDR3 length: 15
D gene: TRBD1

CDR3 protein: CATSRERGTNEKLFF
CDR3 DNA: TGTGCCACCAGCAGAGAAAGGGGAACTAATGAAAAACTGTTTTTT
clone size: .
V gene: TRBV15
J gene: TRBJ1-4
CDR3 length: 15
D gene: .

CDR3 protein: CASSLGSYRVGNEQYF
CDR3 DNA: TGTGCCAGCAGCTTAGGTTCGTACAGGGTAGGAAACGAGCAGTACTTC
clone size: many
V gene: TRBV13
J gene: TRBJ2-7
CDR3 length: 16
D gene: .

CDR3 protein: CAWATHSNQPQHF
CDR3 DNA: TGTGCCTGGGCCACACATAGCAATCAGCCCCAGCATTTT
clone size: many
V gene: TRBV30
J gene: TRBJ1-5
CDR3 length: 13
D gene: .

CDR3 protein: CASSNTGTGVAEQYF
CDR3 DNA: TGTGCCAGCAGTAATACCGGGACAGGGGTAGCCGAGCAGTACTTC
clone size: many
V gene: TRBV6-1
J gene: TRBJ2-7
CDR3 length: 15
D gene: TRBD1

CDR3 protein: CANSQVYTGRNGYTF
CDR3 DNA: TGTGCCAACAGCCAAGTGTATACAGGGAGGAATGGCTACACCTTC
clone size: .
V gene: TRBV3-1
J gene: TRBJ1-2
CDR3 length: 15
D gene: .

CDR3 protein: CASSEALEGEKLLF
CDR3 DNA: TGTGCCAGCAGTGAAGCGTTAGAGGGGGAAAAACTGCTTTTT
clone size: .
V gene: TRBV2
J gene: TRBJ1-4
CDR3 length: 14
D gene: .

CDR3 protein: CSARVGSQPQHF
CDR3 DNA: TGCAGTGCTAGGGTGGGAAGTCAGCCCCAGCATTTT
clone size: many
V gene: TRBV20-1
J gene: TRBJ1-5
CDR3 length: 12
D gene: .

CDR3 protein: CAVVGRGRGGYTF
CDR3 DNA: TGTGCCGTAGTGGGGCGGGGACGCGGGGGCTACACCTTC
clone size: .
V gene: TRBV30
J gene: TRBJ1-2
CDR3 length: 13
D gene: .

CDR3 protein: CASSLSGGAETQYF
CDR3 DNA: TGTGCCAGCAGCTTATCAGGGGGCGCGGAGACCCAGTACTTC
clone size: many
V gene: TRBV7-3
J gene: TRBJ2-5
CDR3 length: 14
D gene: TRBD1

CDR3 protein: CASSLTSLETQYF
CDR3 DNA: TGTGCCAGCAGCCTGACTAGCCTAGAGACCCAGTACTTC
clone size: .
V gene: TRBV3-1
J gene: TRBJ2-5
CDR3 length: 13
D gene: TRBD2

CDR3 protein: CASSLEVGRIEAQYF
CDR3 DNA: TGTGCCAGCAGCTTGGAAGTGGGTCGGATAGAGGCCCAGTACTTC
clone size: many
V gene: TRBV5-8
J gene: TRBJ2-5
CDR3 length: 15
D gene: .

CDR3 protein: CAWSLGQGHEQYF
CDR3 DNA: TGTGCCTGGAGTCTCGGACAGGGCCACGAGCAGTACTTC
clone size: many
V gene: TRBV30
J gene: TRBJ2-7
CDR3 length: 13
D gene: TRBD1

CDR3 protein: CASSKLAASSYNEQFF
CDR3 DNA: TGTGCCAGCAGCAAACTAGCGGCGAGCTCCTACAATGAGCAGTTCTTC
clone size: few
V gene: TRBV13
J gene: TRBJ2-1
CDR3 length: 16
D gene: TRBD2

CDR3 protein: CSARDGASGRLSTDTQYF
CDR3 DNA: TGCAGTGCTAGAGATGGGGCTAGCGGGAGGTTGAGCACAGATACGCAGTATTTT
clone size: few
V gene: TRBV20-1
J gene: TRBJ2-3
CDR3 length: 18
D gene: TRBD2